The rows below give T cell receptor beta chains drawn from one sample of a study of blood T cells in healthy people across ages. From the 5' RACE reads, TCRdb called clonotypes with MiXCR, one entry per CDR3 protein. This sample carries roughly 550,000 distinct CDR3 sequences, around 24% of them seen once, and the ten largest clones take around 10%. These data were also filed under a second study, of T cells of mothers and their children.

Sequenced: blood. Receptors originate from a boy aged 10-17 years in good health. Both conserved end residues are part of each CDR3. Clone size is stated in some rows and not others, as once, few, many or a class when expanded.

V: TRBV4-3
size: few
CDR3: CASSQLTGGAGYTF

V: TRBV9
size: .
CDR3: CAGSVGYRETQYF

V: TRBV24-1
size: .
CDR3: CATSDLKAVGHNEQFF

V: TRBV4-1
size: few
CDR3: CASSGRIGYEQYF

V: TRBV18
size: .
CDR3: CASSPRKVGLYNEQFF

V: TRBV7-2
size: .
CDR3: CASSSHLASGGEQYF

V: TRBV20-1
size: .
CDR3: CSGVSGTNFRETQYF

V: TRBV3-1
size: few
CDR3: CASSSTQGQTNTEAFF

V: TRBV18
size: .
CDR3: CASSPPGSLYTEAFF

V: TRBV12-3/TRBV12-4
size: few
CDR3: CASSSDRLQNGQYF

V: TRBV6-5
size: .
CDR3: CASSPDRGQETHYF

V: TRBV6-5
size: .
CDR3: CASSPEGEGEQYF

V: TRBV7-2
size: few
CDR3: CASSLAMAKETQHF

V: TRBV9
size: .
CDR3: CASSRIPDGYYEQCF

V: TRBV6-4
size: .
CDR3: CASRGDREDYGYTF

V: TRBV30
size: .
CDR3: CAWSELPEQYF

V: TRBV20-1
size: .
CDR3: CSATEIGGSFEAFF

V: TRBV4-3
size: few
CDR3: CASSQASRQGRLEGYTF

V: TRBV5-1
size: .
CDR3: CASRRQESYEQYF

V: TRBV4-3
size: .
CDR3: CASSQDFQGHQPQHF

V: TRBV20-1
size: .
CDR3: CSARGTVNTEAFF

V: TRBV6-4
size: .
CDR3: CASLRWTDNEQFF

V: TRBV7-2
size: .
CDR3: CASSLGGLAGQIHEQFF

V: TRBV5-1
size: .
CDR3: CASSGRGGSVELFF

V: TRBV5-1
size: .
CDR3: CASSLVLSGTNYGYTF

V: TRBV18
size: .
CDR3: CASSPETSGRSDTQYF

V: TRBV25-1
size: few
CDR3: CASSEFPPGRRAEKLFF

V: TRBV4-3
size: .
CDR3: CASSQDAGGAVNNEQFF

V: TRBV28
size: .
CDR3: CASSPRGFYEQYF

V: TRBV28
size: few
CDR3: CASILDRVGNNEQFF

V: TRBV20-1
size: .
CDR3: CSALGGQSYEQYF

V: TRBV18
size: many
CDR3: CASSPRLAGSTDTQYF

V: TRBV7-2
size: few
CDR3: CASSKALEQYF

V: TRBV6-5
size: few
CDR3: CASSYLKTSGRTSYEQYF

V: TRBV28
size: few
CDR3: CASSPRPRRSYNEQFF